Listed here are 7 T cell receptor beta chains from one sample, sequenced in a study of blood T cells in healthy people across ages. Next came a second PCR, run for about 6 to 12 cycles, which used a sample-barcoded 5' primer along with a J-beta primer mix. MiXCR, applied by TCRdb to the 5' RACE reads, yields one record per CDR3 protein. Of approximately 800,000 distinct CDR3 sequences detected, roughly 50% appear once; the ten largest clones hold about 42%. Material: blood. The receptors come from an elderly man in good health.

As for this clonotype: At one end, the junction sequence differs from germline, possibly due to a read error. J is TRBJ1-5 and V is TRBV20-1; D is unclear. Germline V gives CDR1 DFQATT, CDR2 SNEGSKA (reference sequence). The CDR3 totals 14 residues. As DNA, the CDR3 is TGCAGTGCTTCCTGGACTATTAGCAATCAGCCCCGGCATTTT. It is translated as CSASWTISNQPRHF.

Turning to this clonotype: A clone one base away is much larger, so this may be a read error. J is TRBJ2-7 and V is TRBV29-1; 9 bases align to TRBD1. This CDR3 is built from 14 residues. Germline V CDR1 and CDR2: SQVTM, ANQGSEA. V shed 7 bases and J 4 bases; nucleotides not matched to a gene: 11. CDR3 sequence (DNA): TGCAGCGCCTCTACAGGGGGCTTACAGTACGAGCAGTACTTC. Encoded protein: CSASTGGLQYEQYF.

The chain carries TRBV20-1 and TRBJ2-7, with TRBD2 matching over 7 bases. V lost 3 bases to trimming and J lost 4 bases; unmatched junction nucleotides: 6. Germline V gives CDR1 DFQATT, CDR2 SNEGSKA (reference sequence). This CDR3 has 13 amino acids. CDR3 sequence: CSARISSGYEQYF. The DNA for the CDR3 is TGCAGTGCTAGGATTAGTAGCGGGTACGAGCAGTACTTC.

This clonotype was recorded a few times. The rearrangement joins TRBV4-2 to TRBJ2-3; 13 nucleotides match TRBD2. V lost 2 bases to trimming and J lost 0 bases; unmatched junction nucleotides: 11. This CDR3 region has 20 residues. CDR1 and CDR2 (germline): LGHNA, YNFKEQ. The CDR3 nucleotides read TGTGCCAGCAGCCAAACCGGGACTAGCGGGAACACGCCTAGCACAGATACGCAGTATTTT. Protein: CASSQTGTSGNTPSTDTQYF.

This clonotype was counted only a few times. The chain carries TRBV20-1 and TRBJ2-4, with 12 bases matching TRBD2. Judging by the DNA end, TRBJ2-7 fits better; the J call may be wrong. This CDR3 contains 15 residues. CDR1 is DFQATT, CDR2 SNEGSKA, per germline (reference sequence). The CDR3 nucleotides read TGCAGTGCTGGGTTGACTAGCGGGAGTGTCTACGAGCAGTACTTC. Encoded protein: CSAGLTSGSVYEQYF.

The chain joins TRBV28 to TRBJ2-7; 8 nucleotides align to TRBD1. The CDR3 loop spans 14 amino acids. V was pared by 8 bases and J by 5 bases, with 11 bases of the junction left unmatched. Germline assignment: CDR1 MDHEN and CDR2 SYDVKM. The CDR3 sequence: CASGPWTGNNEQYF. The CDR3 coding sequence is TGTGCCAGCGGACCGTGGACAGGGAACAACGAGCAGTACTTC.

The V call is TRBV6-2 or TRBV6-3, the J call TRBJ2-4; D not resolved. The better agreement between TRBJ2-7 and the DNA end casts doubt on the J call. CDR3 length: 12 amino acids. CDR1 and CDR2 (germline): MNHEY, SVGEGT. The CDR3 is CASSAMGYEQYF. CDR3 nucleotides: TGTGCCAGCAGTGCTATGGGCTACGAGCAGTACTTC.